The 19 T cell receptor beta chains presented below share a single source sample, sequenced in a study of shared T cell receptors in the human thymus. TCRdb's table, derived via immunoSEQ multiplex PCR, lists solely in-frame clones and lacks some. The sample shows 700,000 or so clones, 70% to 90% of them seen only once. This same sample was also taken into another study, of human thymus T cells.

The sequencing sample was made of thymocytes. The receptors come from a girl younger than two with a congenital heart defect.

The chain couples TRBV4-2 to TRBJ2-5, with 8 bases matching TRBD2. V shed 2 bases, J shed 1 base, and the junction held 9 bases outside the gene matches. CDR1 LGHNA and CDR2 YNFKEQ come from the germline V gene. The CDR3 covers 17 residues. The CDR3 region has the DNA TGTGCCAGCAGCCAATACTCTGGCGGGGGGTTCCAAGAGACCCAGTACTTC. Protein: CASSQYSGGGFQETQYF.

The chain links TRBV6-5 to TRBJ2-1; perhaps TRBD1 as D (5 bases). Trimming shortened V by 4 bases and J by 5 bases, and 9 bases separated the two germline ends. The CDR3 extends over 13 amino acids. CDR1 MNHEY and CDR2 SVGAGI come from the germline V gene. In DNA form, the CDR3 reads TGTGCCAGCAGTTGGGGCAAGAACAATGAGCAGTTCTTC. Its protein product is CASSWGKNNEQFF.

The sample holds one count of this clone. This sequence joins TRBV10-2 and TRBJ2-7; 7 nucleotides align to TRBD2. CDR1 is WSHSY and CDR2 is SAAADI in the germline V gene. The trim removed 0 bases at V and 3 bases at J, leaving 5 bases unmatched. The length of the CDR3 is 15 residues. In nucleotides, the CDR3 is TGCGCCAGCAGTGAGTCGGGGGGGGGAAACTACGAGCAGTACTTC. Translated, it gives CASSESGGGNYEQYF.

J is TRBJ1-2 and V is TRBV5-6; TRBD1 is a possible D gene (5 bases). Germline V gene lookup returns CDR1 SGHDT and CDR2 YYEEEE. Trimming cost V 1 base and J 4 bases, with 20 bases left between them. This CDR3 is built from 17 residues. The CDR3 DNA reads as TGTGCCAGCAGCTTGTTCAAGTTCAGGGATTACGGCTATGGCTACACCTTC. Its protein product is CASSLFKFRDYGYGYTF.

This chain uses TRBV6-5 with TRBJ2-5, with D tentatively TRBD2 (6 bases). V lost 0 bases, J lost 7 bases, and 12 bases lay in between. Germline loops: CDR1 MNHEY, CDR2 SVGAGI. The CDR3 totals 14 residues. CDR3: CASSYSGTSGTQYF. The CDR3 DNA reads TGTGCCAGCAGTTACTCCGGGACTTCGGGGACCCAGTACTTC.

The chain carries TRBV4-3 and TRBJ1-3; D is unclear. The germline gives CDR1 LGHNA, CDR2 YSLEER. Trimming removed 0 bases at V and 0 bases at J, with 15 bases between. This CDR3 comprises 18 residues. The CDR3 is CASSQDYRSSSSGNTIYF. As DNA, the CDR3 is TGCGCCAGCAGCCAAGATTATCGGTCAAGTTCCTCTGGAAACACCATATATTTT.

V usage is TRBV28 and J usage is TRBJ2-2; 10 bases align to TRBD1. The trim removed 8 bases at V and 7 bases at J, leaving 10 bases unmatched. There are 15 residues in the CDR3. CDR1 and CDR2 (germline): MDHEN, SYDVKM. CDR3 protein: CASSTGGQGHGELFF. The CDR3 bases are TGTGCCAGCTCAACCGGGGGACAGGGGCACGGGGAGCTGTTTTTT.

This sequence joins TRBV28 and TRBJ2-5; 8 nucleotides agree with TRBD1. Germline CDR1 reads MDHEN; CDR2 reads SYDVKM. V was pared by 6 bases and J by 2 bases, with 2 bases of the junction left unmatched. This CDR3 is 13 amino acids long. CDR3 region: CASRTGAQETQYF. CDR3 in DNA: TGTGCCAGCAGGACAGGGGCGCAAGAGACCCAGTACTTC.

This sequence joins TRBV2 and TRBJ2-3; the match to TRBD2 covers 11 bases. Germline loops: CDR1 SNHLY, CDR2 FYNNEI. The CDR3 is made up of 15 amino acids. The V gene end was trimmed by 6 bases and the J gene end by 3 bases; junction bases not matched to a gene: 5. CDR3 coding DNA: TGTGCCAGCAGAGACGCTAGCGGGGGGACAGATACGCAGTATTTT. Protein: CASRDASGGTDTQYF.

This chain links TRBV27 with TRBJ2-7; maybe TRBD2 (5 bases). V gave up 3 bases and J gave up 2 bases, with 17 bases separating them. The length of the CDR3 is 16 residues. Germline V lookup: CDR1 MNHEY, CDR2 SMNVEV (reference sequence). The CDR3, as DNA: TGTGCCAGCAGTTTGTGGGCGGGTGAGCACCCCTACGAGCAGTACTTC. Its protein product is CASSLWAGEHPYEQYF.

The CDR3 DNA is TGTGCCAGCAGAAGGGGGGGCCTTGACAATGAGCAGTTCTTC. This translates into CASRRGGLDNEQFF. The chain links TRBV5-4 to TRBJ2-1, with D possibly being TRBD2 (7 bases). Germline V CDR1 and CDR2: SGHNT, YYREEE (reference sequence). The CDR3 is made up of 14 amino acids. V lost 5 bases and J 5 bases, leaving 14 bases between the germline ends.

This chain uses TRBV4-1 with TRBJ1-3; the match to TRBD1 covers 9 bases. CDR1 is MGHRA, CDR2 YSYEKL, per germline. The CDR3 is 17 residues long. V lost 0 bases to trimming and J lost 3 bases; unmatched junction nucleotides: 6. CDR3 amino acids: CASSQDTGGAGGNTIYF. CDR3 DNA sequence: TGCGCCAGCAGCCAAGATACAGGGGGCGCGGGTGGAAACACCATATATTTT.

V is TRBV5-1 and J is TRBJ1-1; no clear D. The CDR3 extends over 12 amino acids. CDR1 and CDR2 from the germline V gene are SGHRS and YFSETQ. The V end was cut by 0 bases, the J end by 8 bases, with 8 bases between. In nucleotides, the CDR3 is TGCGCCAGCAGCTTGGCAGGAAGGGAAGCTTTCTTT. Its protein is CASSLAGREAFF.

This clone was seen only once. This chain links TRBV6-6 with TRBJ1-2, with no clear D. The V gene lost 5 bases and the J gene lost 5 bases, with 18 bases spanning the gap. This CDR3 is built from 15 residues. The germline CDR1 and CDR2 sequences are MNHNY and SVGAGI (reference sequence). CDR3 in DNA: TGTGCCAGCAGTCCCACTCTATTATTCCAATATGGCTACACCTTC. Its protein is CASSPTLLFQYGYTF.

V gene TRBV5-4 combines with J gene TRBJ1-2; 7 bases match TRBD1. The V and J ends lost 3 bases and 4 bases, in that order; junction bases with no gene match: 9. Germline V gene sequence: CDR1 SGHNT, CDR2 YYREEE (reference sequence). CDR3 length: 15 residues. CDR3 coding DNA: TGTGCCAGCAGCTCTAACTGGGACAGATCCTATGGCTACACCTTC. This encodes CASSSNWDRSYGYTF. The full variable domain, its missing parts supplied by reference TRBV5-4 and TRBJ1-2, is ETGVTQSPTHLIKTRGQQVTLRCSSQSGHNTVSWYQQALGQGPQFIFQYYREEENGRGNFPPRFSGLQFPNYSSELNVNALELDDSALYLCASSSNWDRSYGYTFGSGTRLTVV.

This sequence joins TRBV5-5 and TRBJ1-1; 8 positions match TRBD1. From germline, CDR1 is SGHKS and CDR2 YYEKEE (reference sequence). The CDR3 has 15 residues. V gave up 0 bases and J gave up 1 base; unmatched junction bases: 2. The CDR3 sequence: CASSLGQGPNTEAFF. As DNA, the CDR3 is TGTGCCAGCAGCTTGGGACAGGGGCCGAACACTGAAGCTTTCTTT.

The chain recombines TRBV20-1 with TRBJ2-7, with D uncertain. Germline loops: CDR1 DFQATT, CDR2 SNEGSKA (reference sequence). CDR3 length equals 11 residues. The V and J ends lost 3 bases and 5 bases respectively, with 8 bases between them. CDR3 amino acids: CSASPRHEQYF. The CDR3 bases are TGCAGTGCTAGCCCCAGGCACGAGCAGTACTTC.

V is TRBV2 and J is TRBJ2-7; the D is unclear. CDR3 size: 16 residues. In germline, CDR1 is SNHLY, CDR2 FYNNEI. Trimming removed 5 bases from V and 2 bases from J, with 19 bases in between. As DNA, the CDR3 is TGTGCCAGCAGTAGCCCACCATCAGGTGATACCTACGAGCAGTACTTC. This gives the protein CASSSPPSGDTYEQYF. The full variable domain, its missing parts supplied by reference TRBV2 and TRBJ2-7, is EPEVTQTPSHQVTQMGQEVILRCVPISNHLYFYWYRQILGQKVEFLVSFYNNEISEKSEIFDDQFSVERPDGSNFTLKIRSTKLEDSAMYFCASSSPPSGDTYEQYFGPGTRLTVT.

This clone was picked up one time. The chain links TRBV7-7 to TRBJ1-1, with D possibly being TRBD1 (6 bases). Germline V gene data show CDR1 as SSHAT and CDR2 as FNYEAQ (reference sequence). Trimming removed 5 bases from V and 4 bases from J, with 14 bases in between. This CDR3 spans 14 amino acids. The CDR3 DNA reads as TGTGCCAGCAGCAAAGAGGGGGATGCCACTGAAGCTTTCTTT. It translates to CASSKEGDATEAFF.